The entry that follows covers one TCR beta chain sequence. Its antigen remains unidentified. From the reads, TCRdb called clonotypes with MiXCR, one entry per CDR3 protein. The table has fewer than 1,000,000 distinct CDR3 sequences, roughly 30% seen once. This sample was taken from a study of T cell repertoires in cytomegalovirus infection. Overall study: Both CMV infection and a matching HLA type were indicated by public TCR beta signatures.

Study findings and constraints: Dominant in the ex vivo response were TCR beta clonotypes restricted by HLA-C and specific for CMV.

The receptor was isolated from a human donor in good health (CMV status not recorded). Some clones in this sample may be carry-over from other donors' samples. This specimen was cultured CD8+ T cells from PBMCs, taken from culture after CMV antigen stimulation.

The DNA for the CDR3 is TGCGCCAGCAGGCCCCTAGCGGGGACCACAGATACGCAGTATTTT. Protein product: CASRPLAGTTDTQYF. J is TRBJ2-3 and V is TRBV23-1; 9 nucleotides align to TRBD2. TRBV23-1 carries the ORF label, with uncertain function. CDR3 length: 15 residues. With V trimmed by 6 bases and J by 2 bases, 6 bases remained unmatched.